What follows are 7 T cell receptor beta chains derived from one specimen sequenced in a study of cytomegalovirus exposure and HLA in healthy donors. The study ran its PCR with 60 Vbeta and 13 Jbeta primers. Profiled with immunoSEQ multiplex PCR; TCRdb holds only in-frame clones, not every one. The sample lists around 87,000 clones, more than 70% occurring once. The material sequenced was PBMCs. These receptors were obtained from a man aged 40-49 years in good health and CMV-seronegative.

This rearrangement joins TRBV5-5 to TRBJ2-3; a possible D gene is TRBD1 (5 bases). Between the trimmed V and J ends, which lost 3 bases and 0 bases, there was a span of 11 bases. Germline CDR1 reads SGHKS; CDR2 reads YYEKEE (reference sequence). There are 15 residues in the CDR3. The CDR3 is CASSWGRSSTDTQYF. The CDR3, as DNA: TGTGCCAGCAGCTGGGGCAGATCTAGCACAGATACGCAGTATTTT.

The chain carries TRBV7-2 and TRBJ2-7, with TRBD2 matching over 8 bases. The CDR3 has 15 amino acids. Germline assignment: CDR1 SGHTA and CDR2 FQGNSA. The junction had 11 bases not matched to a gene; V was cut back by 5 bases and J by 5 bases. The chain's CDR3 is CASSREGDSRHEQYF. The CDR3 DNA reads TGTGCCAGCAGCCGGGAGGGGGACTCTCGACACGAGCAGTACTTC.

The chain carries TRBV4-1 and TRBJ1-2; D gene ambiguous. CDR3 size: 14 residues. Germline CDR1 reads MGHRA; CDR2 reads YSYEKL. V was clipped by 0 bases and J by 8 bases, with 13 bases between them. CDR3 loop: CASSQEEVRYGYTF. DNA for the CDR3: TGCGCCAGCAGCCAAGAGGAGGTTCGGTACGGCTACACCTTC.

CDR3 in DNA: TGTGCCAGCAGCTTGTTTTTGGGCGATGAGCAGTTCTTC. It specifies CASSLFLGDEQFF. The rearrangement links TRBV5-6 to TRBJ2-1; D is ambiguous. The CDR3 extends over 13 amino acids. The V and J ends lost 1 base and 8 bases respectively, with 10 bases between them. Per germline, CDR1 SGHDT and CDR2 YYEEEE.

The CDR3, as DNA: TGTGCCAGCTCACCGGTCCGCGGGGGGGCCTACAATGAGCAGTTCTTC. It translates to CASSPVRGGAYNEQFF. This chain connects TRBV18 to TRBJ2-1; 9 bases line up with TRBD2. V shed 3 bases and J 2 bases; nucleotides not matched to a gene: 5. The CDR3 has 16 residues. CDR1 and CDR2 from the germline V gene are KGHSH and LQKENI.

This clone showed up just a few times. The chain uses TRBV7-2 and TRBJ2-5; a weak D match, TRBD1 (6 bases). The germline V and J ends were trimmed by 0 bases and 6 bases, with 14 bases remaining between them. From germline, CDR1 is SGHTA and CDR2 FQGNSA. This CDR3 has 15 residues. CDR3 nucleotides: TGTGCCAGCAGCTTAGCCGAGGGGGTCGGGAAGACCCAGTACTTC. Its translation: CASSLAEGVGKTQYF.

The chain carries TRBV19 and TRBJ2-2; D perhaps matches TRBD2 (6 bases). CDR3 length equals 15 residues. The germline V gene encodes CDR1 LNHDA and CDR2 SQIVND (reference sequence). Trimming removed 7 bases at V and 3 bases at J, with 15 bases between. CDR3 protein: CASTPTGRDTGELFF. The DNA for the CDR3 is TGTGCCAGTACCCCCACCGGGAGAGACACCGGGGAGCTGTTTTTT.